This TCR beta chain was found in a study of glioma-infiltrating T cells. General study results and limits: Tissue-blood divergence was below expectation in non-neoplastic patients, above in gliomas. CDR3 overlap between tissue and blood was very small.

Many counts were recorded for this clonotype. Its antigen remains unidentified. TCR alpha and beta CDR3 regions were amplified from RNA using iRepertoire nested multiplex PCR. TCRdb re-derived calls from the multiplex PCR reads in MiXCR, one entry per CDR3 protein. This sample has 100,000 to 150,000 distinct CDR3 sequences, with under 25% found just once. Germline V gives CDR1 MNHNS, CDR2 SASEGT. The V end lost 3 bases, the J end lost 0 bases, and 9 bases lay between the germline ends. The CDR3 spans 14 residues. The V call is TRBV6-1, the J call TRBJ2-7, with D unclear. The clonotype comes from a human donor with low-grade glioma or glioblastoma, undergoing nonglioma brain surgery, or in good health (not recorded which). Material for sequencing was glioma tissue, nonneoplastic brain tissue, or PBMCs (not recorded which). The CDR3 loop is CASSDRPSSYEQYV. CDR3 sequence (DNA): TGTGCCAGCAGTGACAGACCGAGCTCCTACGAGCAGTACGTC.